The T cell receptor (beta chain) under discussion was sequenced for a study of blood T cell repertoires in COVID-19. Study context: Whether acute or convalescent, the COVID-19 samples came from the United States, Italy and Spain. PBMCs, B-cell-depleted T cells, or T cells provided the cDNA or gDNA that made up the material.

Original processing methods: Estimation of nucleated cell counts relied on the amplification of reference gene primers. Sequencing was performed with immunoSEQ multiplex PCR; in TCRdb, only in-frame clones are kept and a portion is missing. The V and J calls and clone size were taken over from that table, and D and trimming were inferred from the DNA. The repertoire includes about 74,000 clones, 70% to 90% of them detected once, and over 35% sits in the top ten. Trimming left V 6 bases short and J 0 bases short, with 18 bases between. This CDR3 has 17 amino acids. The V gene's germline CDR1 is LNHDA and CDR2 SQIVND (reference sequence).

This rearrangement joins TRBV19 to TRBJ1-5; D uncertain. Sequenced sample: peripheral blood. The sequence came from a man between 65 and 85 years old with acute or convalescent COVID-19. The CDR3 sequence is CASSPRAGNRSNQPQHF. The CDR3 bases are TGTGCCAGTAGCCCTAGGGCCGGGAACCGTAGCAATCAGCCCCAGCATTTT.